This passage covers 31 T cell receptor beta chains from one sample sequenced in a study of T-cell memory formation after mild COVID-19. TCRdb called the 5' RACE reads again in MiXCR, with one record for every CDR3 protein. The data hold more than 350,000 distinct CDR3 sequences, with 16% observed a single time. Material for sequencing was PBMCs or a T cell subset sorted from them (not recorded which). The receptors originated from a man aged 18-30 years who had mild COVID-19 (a few samples of this study predate the infection). Cell type and time point are not known.

The chain recombines TRBV6-5 with TRBJ2-1; 8 positions agree with TRBD2. Germline trimming cut 2 bases from V and 7 bases from J; bases unmatched to any gene: 7. There are 15 residues in the CDR3. The V gene's germline CDR1 is MNHEY and CDR2 SVGAGI. Written as DNA, the CDR3 is TGTGCCAGCAGTTACGACGGACTAGCAAAAAATGAGCAGTTCTTC. Translated, it gives CASSYDGLAKNEQFF.

V usage is TRBV7-2 and J usage is TRBJ2-7; a weak D match, TRBD2 (5 bases). CDR1 SGHTA and CDR2 FQGNSA come from the germline V gene. V lost 4 bases and J 7 bases, leaving 17 bases between the germline ends. This CDR3 has 14 residues. CDR3 amino acids: CASSSNTGVGEQYF. The CDR3 DNA sequence: TGTGCCAGCAGCTCCAATACCGGGGTCGGGGAGCAGTACTTC.

This clonotype showed up just a few times. The chain joins TRBV18 to TRBJ1-6; D is ambiguous. Trimming took 2 bases from V and 6 from J, leaving 2 bases between them. Germline values: CDR1 KGHSH, CDR2 LQKENI. The CDR3 loop spans 12 amino acids. The CDR3 nucleotides are TGTGCCAGCTCACCAGTTAATTCACCCCTCCACTTT. Amino acid sequence: CASSPVNSPLHF.

The genes are TRBV20-1 and TRBJ2-3, with D possibly TRBD2 on 7 matching bases. The CDR3 length is 14 residues. The germline gives CDR1 DFQATT, CDR2 SNEGSKA (reference sequence). Trimming shortened V by 3 bases and J by 8 bases, and 18 bases separated the two germline ends. In DNA, the CDR3 is TGCAGTGCTAGGATAAGCACGGGGGGCGGTACGCAGTATTTT. Protein: CSARISTGGGTQYF.

This clonotype has more than one count but fewer than ten. This rearrangement joins TRBV5-6 to TRBJ2-3; possibly TRBD2 for D (6 bases). The CDR3 consists of 16 residues. The germline gives CDR1 SGHDT, CDR2 YYEEEE. V lost 2 bases and J lost 1, with 14 bases in between. The CDR3 nucleotides read TGTGCCAGCAGCTTCGTGCAGCAGCGGGGCACAGATACGCAGTATTTT. Its translation: CASSFVQQRGTDTQYF. The complete variable domain, with remaining parts taken from reference TRBV5-6 and TRBJ2-3, reads DAGVTQSPTHLIKTRGQQVTLRCSPKSGHDTVSWYQQALGQGPQFIFQYYEEEERQRGNFPDRFSGHQFPNYSSELNVNALLLGDSALYLCASSFVQQRGTDTQYFGPGTRLTVL.

The chain couples TRBV7-2 to TRBJ2-7, with 8 bases matching TRBD1. V was pared by 5 bases and J by 3 bases, with 9 bases of the junction left unmatched. CDR1 and CDR2 from the germline V gene are SGHTA and FQGNSA. This CDR3 is 15 amino acids long. The CDR3 DNA reads as TGTGCCAGCAGCATACGGACAGGGTTCAACTACGAGCAGTACTTC. Translated: CASSIRTGFNYEQYF.

This clonotype was picked up a small number of times. The gene calls are TRBV13 and TRBJ2-4; TRBD1 agrees at 8 bases. The CDR3 loop spans 14 amino acids. V shed 3 bases and J 12 bases; nucleotides not matched to a gene: 10. Looked up from germline, CDR1 is PRHDT and CDR2 is FYEKMQ (reference sequence). CDR3 nucleotides: TGTGCCAGCAGCTTCCGACCCCAGGACAGGGATCAGTACTTC. It codes for CASSFRPQDRDQYF.

This clonotype was seen a few times. This rearrangement joins TRBV6-5 to TRBJ1-1; TRBD1 is a possible D gene (6 bases). The CDR3 totals 15 residues. The germline V gene has CDR1 MNHEY and CDR2 SVGAGI. Trimming removed 2 bases at V and 4 bases at J, with 14 bases between. The CDR3 here is CASSYRSAGATEAFF. Here the CDR3 DNA reads TGTGCCAGCAGTTACAGGTCGGCAGGGGCCACTGAAGCTTTCTTT.

This clonotype came up a few times. The chain joins TRBV18 to TRBJ1-1, with D perhaps TRBD1 (5 bases). CDR1 and CDR2 (germline): KGHSH, LQKENI. V was trimmed by 3 bases and J by 5 bases, leaving 19 bases between them. The CDR3 has 16 amino acids. CDR3 bases: TGTGCCAGCTCACCTTCTACCATCATATCAGGGACTGAAGCTTTCTTT. Its protein is CASSPSTIISGTEAFF.

This clonotype occurred a few times. The gene calls are TRBV5-1 and TRBJ1-2, with 7 bases fitting TRBD1. V trimming: 3 bases; J trimming: 2 bases; junction bases outside the gene matches: 1. Germline V CDR1 and CDR2: SGHRS, YFSETQ. This CDR3 is built from 13 residues. The chain's CDR3 is CASSWGQNYGYTF. CDR3 coding DNA: TGCGCCAGCAGCTGGGGACAGAACTATGGCTACACCTTC.

This clonotype came up a few times. The V and J genes are TRBV4-1 and TRBJ2-1; D is possibly TRBD2 (5 bases). Germline V lookup: CDR1 MGHRA, CDR2 YSYEKL. Trimming cost V 1 base and J 0 bases, with 13 bases left between them. This CDR3 is 17 amino acids long. The CDR3 spells CASSQGRIPSSYNEQFF. CDR3 nucleotides: TGCGCCAGCAGCCAAGGGAGGATTCCCAGCTCCTACAATGAGCAGTTCTTC.

The chain has TRBV18 and TRBJ2-7; D gene ambiguous. Germline CDR1 KGHSH, CDR2 LQKENI. CDR3 size: 15 residues. The ends were cut back, 2 bases at V and 1 base at J, with 12 bases in the middle. The CDR3 DNA sequence: TGTGCCAGCTCACCAGCAGTATTTGGGTCCTACGAGCAGTACTTC. This translates into CASSPAVFGSYEQYF.

A few counts support this clonotype. The rearrangement links TRBV13 to TRBJ1-4; no firm D call. CDR1 is PRHDT and CDR2 is FYEKMQ in the germline V gene (reference sequence). The CDR3 has 13 residues. Trimming removed 5 bases from V and 4 bases from J, with 8 bases in between. The DNA of the CDR3 is TGTGCCAGCAGCCTTCGCCGTAATGAAAAACTGTTTTTT. Translated, it gives CASSLRRNEKLFF. The full variable domain, in which reference TRBV13 and TRBJ1-4 provide the parts outside the CDR3, is AAGVIQSPRHLIKEKRETATLKCYPIPRHDTVYWYQQGPGQDPQFLISFYEKMQSDKGSIPDRFSAQQFSDYHSELNMSSLELGDSALYFCASSLRRNEKLFFGSGTQLSVL.

This clonotype was observed many times. The chain couples TRBV4-3 to TRBJ2-1; 10 positions match TRBD2. Germline assignment: CDR1 LGHNA and CDR2 YSLEER. V lost 2 bases to trimming and J lost 6 bases; unmatched junction nucleotides: 4. The CDR3 is made up of 15 amino acids. CDR3: CASSQPSGGLNEQFF. The CDR3 DNA is TGCGCCAGCAGCCAACCTAGCGGGGGCCTCAATGAGCAGTTCTTC.

The gene calls are TRBV7-8 and TRBJ2-1, with D perhaps matching TRBD1 (6 bases). V lost 5 bases and J lost 2, with 16 bases in between. The CDR3 runs 16 residues. Germline CDR1 and CDR2: SGHVS and FQNEAQ. CDR3 DNA: TGTGCCAGCAGCCTCCGCCGGGACAAACCCTACAATGAGCAGTTCTTC. Protein: CASSLRRDKPYNEQFF.

The genes are TRBV27 and TRBJ2-3; D may be TRBD1 or TRBD2 (5 bases each). Trimming stripped 0 bases from V and 2 bases from J, with 9 bases between. The CDR3 runs 15 residues. Looked up from germline, CDR1 is MNHEY and CDR2 is SMNVEV (reference sequence). This CDR3 is CASSLSRGATDTQYF. The CDR3 coding sequence is TGTGCCAGCAGTTTATCTCGAGGGGCCACAGATACGCAGTATTTT.

In its sample, this clonotype was seen a few times. The gene calls are TRBV20-1 and TRBJ1-1; TRBD1 might be the D (6 bases). V dropped 0 bases and J dropped 3 bases, with 20 bases sitting between them. CDR1 and CDR2 from the germline V gene are DFQATT and SNEGSKA (reference sequence). The length of the CDR3 is 17 residues. This CDR3 is CSARDLGEGGFHTEAFF. The CDR3 nucleotides are TGCAGTGCTAGAGATCTAGGGGAAGGGGGATTCCACACTGAAGCTTTCTTT.

This clonotype came up a few times. V and J are TRBV28 and TRBJ1-1; weak D call: TRBD1 (6 bases). The CDR3 has 15 residues. Germline lookup yields CDR1 MDHEN and CDR2 SYDVKM. Trimming took off 4 bases at V and 5 bases at J, with 17 bases between the two ends. The CDR3 region has the DNA TGTGCCAGCAGTTCCGAGACAGGAAGGGAGACTGAAGCTTTCTTT. It translates to CASSSETGRETEAFF.

The V and J genes are TRBV15 and TRBJ2-3; D not certain. Trimming took off 0 bases at V and 0 bases at J, with 10 bases between the two ends. Per germline, CDR1 LNHNV and CDR2 YYDKDF (reference sequence). The CDR3 sequence is 16 residues long. CDR3 sequence: CATSRDPRRSTDTQYF. The CDR3 DNA follows: TGTGCCACCAGCAGAGATCCGAGACGGAGCACAGATACGCAGTATTTT.

V gene TRBV4-1 combines with J gene TRBJ1-2, with D possibly TRBD1 on 5 matching bases. The germline gives CDR1 MGHRA, CDR2 YSYEKL. Trimming stripped 0 bases from V and 2 bases from J, with 10 bases between. The length of the CDR3 is 15 residues. The CDR3 spells CASSQDPAGNYGYTF. CDR3 bases: TGCGCCAGCAGCCAAGATCCCGCAGGGAACTATGGCTACACCTTC.

This sequence joins TRBV27 and TRBJ2-5, with TRBD1 identical over 12 bases. Germline CDR1 and CDR2: MNHEY and SMNVEV (reference sequence). The CDR3 is made up of 16 amino acids. The trim removed 2 bases at V and 5 bases at J, leaving 6 bases unmatched. CDR3 sequence (DNA): TGTGCCAGCAGTTTACTGGGGACAGGGGGCGCGGAGACCCAGTACTTC. The encoded protein is CASSLLGTGGAETQYF.

This rearrangement joins TRBV29-1 to TRBJ1-1, with a weak D call TRBD1 (6 bases). The CDR3 runs 11 residues. The V end lost 4 bases, the J end lost 6 bases, and 9 bases lay between the germline ends. Germline V gives CDR1 SQVTM, CDR2 ANQGSEA. The CDR3 here is CSVGAGAEAFF. In DNA form, the CDR3 reads TGCAGCGTTGGGGCAGGGGCTGAAGCTTTCTTT.

The chain's CDR3 is CAWSVSSPLHF. CDR3 DNA sequence: TGTGCCTGGAGTGTATCATCACCCCTCCACTTT. The gene calls are TRBV30 and TRBJ1-6; no definite D call. V was shortened by 0 bases and J by 10 bases, with 4 bases between the two germline ends. Germline loops: CDR1 GTSNPN, CDR2 SVGIG (reference sequence). The CDR3 spans 11 residues.

This rearrangement joins TRBV5-1 to TRBJ2-5; 7 bases line up with TRBD2. CDR1 is SGHRS and CDR2 is YFSETQ in the germline V gene. V lost 7 bases to trimming and J lost 0 bases; unmatched junction nucleotides: 15. This CDR3 region has 17 residues. In DNA form, the CDR3 reads TGCGCCAGCCGAGTGACCGGGGGGAGAACCTACCAAGAGACCCAGTACTTC. It is translated as CASRVTGGRTYQETQYF.

V usage is TRBV5-6 and J usage is TRBJ1-2; D is perhaps TRBD1 (5 bases). The CDR3 is 14 residues long. V lost 4 bases and J lost 3, with 13 bases in between. The germline CDR1 and CDR2 sequences are SGHDT and YYEEEE. CDR3 DNA: TGTGCCAGCAGCGGATGGGGGGAGGACTATGGCTACACCTTC. It codes for CASSGWGEDYGYTF. Full variable domain (remainder filled in from reference TRBV5-6 and TRBJ1-2): DAGVTQSPTHLIKTRGQQVTLRCSPKSGHDTVSWYQQALGQGPQFIFQYYEEEERQRGNFPDRFSGHQFPNYSSELNVNALLLGDSALYLCASSGWGEDYGYTFGSGTRLTVV.

This chain connects TRBV20-1 to TRBJ2-1; the D gene is possibly TRBD2 (6 bases). Per the germline V gene, CDR1 is DFQATT and CDR2 is SNEGSKA (reference sequence). V lost 0 bases and J lost 4, with 16 bases in between. The CDR3 consists of 16 residues. The CDR3 is CSARDEGTSLYNEQFF. The DNA for the CDR3 is TGCAGTGCTAGAGATGAAGGGACTTCCCTTTACAATGAGCAGTTCTTC.

V usage is TRBV5-1 and J usage is TRBJ2-5; 11 bases fit TRBD1. CDR1 is SGHRS, CDR2 YFSETQ, per germline. CDR3 length equals 15 residues. V lost 4 bases, J lost 5 bases, and 7 bases stayed unmatched. CDR3 coding DNA: TGCGCCAGCAGCGGACAGGGGGCTGTGAGGGAGACCCAGTACTTC. It specifies CASSGQGAVRETQYF.

This clonotype occurred a few times. The CDR3 DNA reads TGTGCCAGCAGTGAACAGGGAGGAAATTCACCCCTCCACTTT. It translates to CASSEQGGNSPLHF. This chain links TRBV2 with TRBJ1-6; TRBD1 is a possible D gene (5 bases). V lost 2 bases to trimming and J lost 7 bases, with 9 bases between them. CDR1 SNHLY and CDR2 FYNNEI come from the germline V gene. The CDR3 is 14 residues long.

The chain employs TRBV7-2 and TRBJ1-1; D call uncertain. The CDR3 covers 15 residues. Germline V lookup: CDR1 SGHTA, CDR2 FQGNSA. V was shortened by 4 bases and J by 0 bases, with 12 bases between the two germline ends. In DNA, the CDR3 is TGTGCCAGCAGCTATCAGGCGTCCCTGAACACTGAAGCTTTCTTT. Encoded protein: CASSYQASLNTEAFF.

This sequence joins TRBV7-2 and TRBJ2-2; TRBD1 might be the D (6 bases). Germline V CDR1 and CDR2: SGHTA, FQGNSA. V was cut by 3 bases and J by 4 bases, with 12 bases left in between. The CDR3 is 15 residues long. CDR3 protein: CASSFPGVGTGELFF. The DNA for the CDR3 is TGTGCCAGCAGCTTTCCAGGGGTGGGCACCGGGGAGCTGTTTTTT.

V gene TRBV6-5 combines with J gene TRBJ1-5, with 7 bases aligning to TRBD1. The CDR3 has 16 amino acids. Trimming took 6 bases from V and 6 from J; bases not matched to a gene: 14. Germline lookup yields CDR1 MNHEY and CDR2 SVGAGI. The CDR3 bases are TGTGCCAGCAGCCGGGACAGCCTCCGTCGTGGTCAGCCCCAGCATTTT. It yields the protein CASSRDSLRRGQPQHF.